This TCR beta chain appears in the sequencing data of a study of T cells in tuberculosis. Study overall: Sequenced TCRs come from CD1B-GMM tetramer-binding T cells.

This table comes from immunoSEQ multiplex PCR, and its TCRdb copy is limited to in-frame clones, with some not included. In the table there are around 45,000 clones, roughly 94% of which are singletons. This CDR3 contains 16 residues. Germline V gives CDR1 LGHNA, CDR2 YSLEER. Trimming cost V 0 bases and J 5 bases; bases outside gene matches: 7. This receptor was taken from a donor aged 10 to 29 with latent tuberculosis or without tuberculosis infection. Some clones in this sample may be carry-over from other donors' samples. The sample consisted of PBMCs. The chain joins TRBV4-3 to TRBJ2-7, with 10 nucleotides matching TRBD2. The CDR3 region is CASSQDVSSGRNEQYF. The CDR3 DNA follows: TGCGCCAGCAGCCAAGATGTGTCTAGCGGGAGAAACGAGCAGTACTTC.